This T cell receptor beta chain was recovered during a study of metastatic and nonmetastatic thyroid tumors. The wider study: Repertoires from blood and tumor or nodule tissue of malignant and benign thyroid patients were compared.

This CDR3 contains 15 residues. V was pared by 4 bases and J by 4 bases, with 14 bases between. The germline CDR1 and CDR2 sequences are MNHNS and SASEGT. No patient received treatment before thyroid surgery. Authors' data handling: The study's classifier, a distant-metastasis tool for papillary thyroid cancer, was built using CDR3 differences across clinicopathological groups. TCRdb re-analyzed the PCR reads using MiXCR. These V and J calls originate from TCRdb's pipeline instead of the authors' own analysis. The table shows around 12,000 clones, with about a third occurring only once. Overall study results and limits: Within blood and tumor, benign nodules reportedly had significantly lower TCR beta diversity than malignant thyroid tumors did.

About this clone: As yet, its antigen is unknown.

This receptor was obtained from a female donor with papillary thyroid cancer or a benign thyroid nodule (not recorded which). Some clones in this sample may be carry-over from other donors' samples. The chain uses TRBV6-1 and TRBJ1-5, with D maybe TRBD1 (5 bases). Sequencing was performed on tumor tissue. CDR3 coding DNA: TGTGCCAGCAGTGGGGGACGGGGACTGAATCAGCCCCAGCATTTT. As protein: CASSGGRGLNQPQHF.